This T cell receptor beta chain is from a study of shared clonotypes between healthy human individuals. Turning to this clone: Within the sample, other DNA sequences also encode this same CDR3.

Trimming removed 5 bases at V and 2 bases at J, with 13 bases between. The CDR3 runs 15 residues. Germline V gene data show CDR1 as LNHDA and CDR2 as SQIVND (reference sequence). Using immunoSEQ multiplex PCR, the repertoire was profiled, and TCRdb retains in-frame clones only, with some absent. The table shows around 940,000 clones, with less than 85% occurring only once. The clonotype was recovered from a man aged 18-30 years in good health. Sequencing input: memory CD4+ T cells sorted from blood. Subset specified: CD45RA-negative fraction. This rearrangement joins TRBV19 to TRBJ2-1; D is perhaps TRBD1 (6 bases). The CDR3 coding sequence is TGTGCCAGTAGTCAACAGGGATCGACCTACAATGAGCAGTTCTTC. Protein sequence: CASSQQGSTYNEQFF.